This T cell receptor (beta chain) was sequenced for a study of blood T cell repertoires in COVID-19 (TCRdb year 2020). Study-level background: Recovered participants in ImmuneRACE Cohort 3 were defined as having two consecutive negative NP/OP PCR tests, clearance from a healthcare professional, or resolution of symptoms. HLA class I and class II types, where available, came from metadata supplied by the sample provider rather than from assay-based typing. The repertoires were released in a freely available public database intended as a resource for research on the immune response to SARS-CoV-2. Samples came from the ongoing ImmuneRACE study (first 160 participants) plus 1,254 subjects from 6 global collaborators. The material from the prospective study consisted of cDNA or gDNA derived from T cells, B-cell-depleted T cells, or PBMCs. The sample metadata nearly always contained a de-identified subject ID, COVID-19 status, age in years and sex. The collaborator samples originated in the United States, Italy and Spain and spanned the acute and convalescent phases of COVID-19. Deeply sampled blood TCRbeta repertoires from subjects exposed to, actively infected with, or recovered from COVID-19 were included in the dataset. The research as a whole found: The amount of clinical and demographic metadata varied by source and participant and was provided uncurated.

Participants in the prospective study were aged about 18 to 95 years, lived in 20 to 25 United States geographic areas, and enrolled through a virtual design. In the prospective study, cohorts were assigned on the basis of participant-reported clinical history obtained from a screening survey and a study questionnaire. Each participant in the prospective study had whole blood, serum and a nasopharyngeal or oropharyngeal swab collected by mobile phlebotomists. Participants in the prospective study had the option to provide additional blood draws and questionnaires over a roughly 2-month period. Before DNA extraction, prospective study blood samples were shipped either frozen or at room temperature. TCRbeta CDR3 regions were amplified from genomic DNA by means of the immunoSEQ Assay, a bias-controlled multiplex PCR. The authors' analysis ran thus. Nucleated cell counts per sample were estimated from amplification of reference gene primers within the assay. To quantify the absolute abundance of each unique TCRbeta CDR3 rearrangement, sequence reads were collapsed and filtered. For each sample, productive Simpson clonality was calculated by taking the square root of Simpson's diversity index across productive rearrangements. Not all clones reach the TCRdb copy of this immuneACCESS table, which keeps in-frame sequences only. Checked studies attribute under half of the gap to unresolved V genes and leave the rest unexplained. V and J calls and clone size follow that table, whereas D and trimming were derived from the DNA. The sample profile shows about 280,000 clones; 88% of them were found once. The ten largest make up 2% to 2.5% of the sample.

Inclusive of the bounding cysteine and phenylalanine, the CDR3 is 16 residues long. The CDR3 DNA has 48 bases and is translated from base 1. V loses 3 bases, J loses 0 bases, and the germline ends lie 12 bases apart. Based on the germline V gene, the CDR1 and CDR2 sequences are KGHSH and LQKENI. Turning to this clone: What antigen it recognizes has not been identified. Base-call qualities are not available, and no considerably larger clone is one nucleotide away.

The chain uses TRBV18 and TRBJ2-1; no D gene can be assigned with confidence. This TCR came from a woman aged 55-70 years in a cohort exposed to, infected with or recovered from COVID-19 (not recorded which). The sample consisted of PBMCs or T cells enriched from blood (not recorded which). The DNA reads as follows: TGTGCCAGCTCACCTAGTCCTACGAGCTCCTACAATGAGCAGTTCTTC. Its protein reads: CASSPSPTSSYNEQFF.